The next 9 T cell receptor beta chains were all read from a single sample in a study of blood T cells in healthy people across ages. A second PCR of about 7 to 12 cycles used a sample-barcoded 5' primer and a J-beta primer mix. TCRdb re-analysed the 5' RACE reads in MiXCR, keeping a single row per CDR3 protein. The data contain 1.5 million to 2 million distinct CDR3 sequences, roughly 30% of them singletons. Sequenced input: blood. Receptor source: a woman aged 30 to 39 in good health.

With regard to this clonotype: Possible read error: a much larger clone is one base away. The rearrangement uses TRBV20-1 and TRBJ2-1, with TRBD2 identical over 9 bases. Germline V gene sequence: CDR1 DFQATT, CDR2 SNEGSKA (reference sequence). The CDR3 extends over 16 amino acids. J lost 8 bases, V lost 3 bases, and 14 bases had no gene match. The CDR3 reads CSARANGLALNDEQFF. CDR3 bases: TGCAGTGCTAGGGCTAATGGACTAGCGCTAAACGATGAGCAGTTCTTC.

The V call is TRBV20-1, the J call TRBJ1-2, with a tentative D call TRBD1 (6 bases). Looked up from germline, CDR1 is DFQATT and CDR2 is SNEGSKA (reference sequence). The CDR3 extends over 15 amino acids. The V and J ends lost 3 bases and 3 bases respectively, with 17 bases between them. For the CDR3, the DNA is TGCAGTGCTAGGGATAGAGCAGGGGAGCACTATGGCTACACCTTC. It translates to CSARDRAGEHYGYTF.

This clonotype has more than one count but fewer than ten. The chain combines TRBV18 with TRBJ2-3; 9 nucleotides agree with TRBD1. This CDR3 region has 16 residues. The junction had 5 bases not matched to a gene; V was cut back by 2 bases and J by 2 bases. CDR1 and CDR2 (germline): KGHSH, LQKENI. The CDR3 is CASSPSDRGLTDTQYF. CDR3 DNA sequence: TGTGCCAGCTCACCATCGGACAGGGGCCTCACAGATACGCAGTATTTT. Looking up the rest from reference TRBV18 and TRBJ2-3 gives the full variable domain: NAGVMQNPRHLVRRRGQEARLRCSPMKGHSHVYWYRQLPEEGLKFMVYLQKENIIDESGMPKERFSAEFPKEGPSILRIQQVVRGDSAAYFCASSPSDRGLTDTQYFGPGTRLTVL.

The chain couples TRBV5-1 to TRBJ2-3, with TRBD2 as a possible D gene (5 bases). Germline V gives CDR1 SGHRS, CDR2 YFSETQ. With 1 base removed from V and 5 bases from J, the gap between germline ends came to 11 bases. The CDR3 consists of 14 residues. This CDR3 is CASSLTGLVDTQYF. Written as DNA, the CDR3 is TGCGCCAGCAGCTTGACGGGATTAGTAGATACGCAGTATTTT.

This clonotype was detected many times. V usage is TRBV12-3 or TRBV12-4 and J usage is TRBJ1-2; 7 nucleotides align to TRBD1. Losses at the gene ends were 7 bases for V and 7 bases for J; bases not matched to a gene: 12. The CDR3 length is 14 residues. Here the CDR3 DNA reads TGTGCCAGCACCTCACTGACAGGGCTCCGTGGCTACACCTTC. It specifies CASTSLTGLRGYTF.

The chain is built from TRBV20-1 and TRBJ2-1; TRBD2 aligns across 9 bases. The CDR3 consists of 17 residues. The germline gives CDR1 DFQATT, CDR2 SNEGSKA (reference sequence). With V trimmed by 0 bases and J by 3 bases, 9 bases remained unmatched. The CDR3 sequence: CSARDVIAGVGYNEQFF. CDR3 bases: TGCAGTGCTAGAGACGTTATAGCGGGAGTGGGCTACAATGAGCAGTTCTTC.

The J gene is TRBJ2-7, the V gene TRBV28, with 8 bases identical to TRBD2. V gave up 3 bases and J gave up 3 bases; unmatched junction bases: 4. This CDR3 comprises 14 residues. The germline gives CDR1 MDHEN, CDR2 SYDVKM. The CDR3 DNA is TGTGCCAGCAGTTTCCAGCGGGGGAGCTACGAGCAGTACTTC. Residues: CASSFQRGSYEQYF.

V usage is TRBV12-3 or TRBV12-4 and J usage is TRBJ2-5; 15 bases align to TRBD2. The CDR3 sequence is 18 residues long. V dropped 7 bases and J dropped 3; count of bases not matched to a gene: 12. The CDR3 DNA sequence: TGTGCCAGCACCCAGAGGACTAGCGGGAGGGCCCGGGAAGAGACCCAGTACTTC. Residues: CASTQRTSGRAREETQYF.

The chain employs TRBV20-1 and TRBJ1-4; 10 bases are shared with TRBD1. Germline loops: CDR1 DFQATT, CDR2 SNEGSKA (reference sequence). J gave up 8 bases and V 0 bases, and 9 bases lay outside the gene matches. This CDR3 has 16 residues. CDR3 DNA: TGCAGTGCTAGAGATGTCCCGGACAGGGGGAACGAAAAACTGTTTTTT. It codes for CSARDVPDRGNEKLFF.